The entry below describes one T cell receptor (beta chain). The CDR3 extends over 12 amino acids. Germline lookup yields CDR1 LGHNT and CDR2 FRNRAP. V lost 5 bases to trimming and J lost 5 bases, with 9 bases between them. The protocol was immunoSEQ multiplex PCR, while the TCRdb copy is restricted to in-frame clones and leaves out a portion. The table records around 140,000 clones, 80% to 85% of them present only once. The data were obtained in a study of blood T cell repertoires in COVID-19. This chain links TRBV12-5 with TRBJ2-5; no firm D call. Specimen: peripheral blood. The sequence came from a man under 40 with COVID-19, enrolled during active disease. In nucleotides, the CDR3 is TGTGCTAGTGGTAGAGAAGAGGAGACCCAGTACTTC. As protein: CASGREEETQYF.